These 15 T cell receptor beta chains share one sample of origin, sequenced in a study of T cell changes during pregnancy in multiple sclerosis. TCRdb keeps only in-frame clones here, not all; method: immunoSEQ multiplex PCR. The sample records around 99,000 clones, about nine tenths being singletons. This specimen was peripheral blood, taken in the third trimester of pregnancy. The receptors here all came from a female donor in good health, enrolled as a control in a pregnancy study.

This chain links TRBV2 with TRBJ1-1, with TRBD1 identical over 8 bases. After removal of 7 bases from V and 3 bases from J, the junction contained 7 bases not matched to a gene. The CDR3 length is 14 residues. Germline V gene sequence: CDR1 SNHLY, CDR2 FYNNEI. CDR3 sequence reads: CASTKNRGDTEAFF. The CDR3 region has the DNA TGTGCCAGCACCAAGAACAGGGGGGACACTGAAGCTTTCTTT.

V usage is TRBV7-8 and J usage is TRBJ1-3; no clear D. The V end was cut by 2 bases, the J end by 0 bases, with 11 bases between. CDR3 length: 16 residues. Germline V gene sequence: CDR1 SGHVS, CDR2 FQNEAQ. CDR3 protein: CASSLLVPGSGNTIYF. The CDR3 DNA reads TGTGCCAGCAGCTTACTAGTCCCGGGCTCTGGAAACACCATATATTTT.

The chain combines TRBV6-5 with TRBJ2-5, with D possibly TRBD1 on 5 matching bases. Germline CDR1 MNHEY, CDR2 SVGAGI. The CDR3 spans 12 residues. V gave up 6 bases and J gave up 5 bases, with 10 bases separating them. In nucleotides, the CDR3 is TGTGCCAGCAGCCAAGGGGTCGAGACCCAGTACTTC. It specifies CASSQGVETQYF.

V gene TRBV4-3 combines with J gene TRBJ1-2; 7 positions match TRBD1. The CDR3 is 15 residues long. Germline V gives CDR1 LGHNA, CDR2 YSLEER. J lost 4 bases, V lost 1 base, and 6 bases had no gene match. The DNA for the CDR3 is TGCGCCAGCAGCCAAGTAGGGACAGAACCCTATGGCTACACCTTC. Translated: CASSQVGTEPYGYTF.

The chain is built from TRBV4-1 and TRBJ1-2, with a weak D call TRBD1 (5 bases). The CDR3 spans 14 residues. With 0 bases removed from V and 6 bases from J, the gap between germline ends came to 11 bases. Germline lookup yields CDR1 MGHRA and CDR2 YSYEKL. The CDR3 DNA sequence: TGCGCCAGCAGCCAAGAAAAGGCGGGGGATGGCTACACCTTC. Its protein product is CASSQEKAGDGYTF.

The CDR3 DNA is TGTGCCTGGAGCCTGGGGGACAGGGTTCAGCCCCAGCATTTT. Translating it yields CAWSLGDRVQPQHF. The chain carries TRBV30 and TRBJ1-5; 9 nucleotides agree with TRBD1. V was pared by 3 bases and J by 6 bases, with 6 bases of the junction left unmatched. The CDR3 has 14 residues. Per the germline V gene, CDR1 is GTSNPN and CDR2 is SVGIG (reference sequence).

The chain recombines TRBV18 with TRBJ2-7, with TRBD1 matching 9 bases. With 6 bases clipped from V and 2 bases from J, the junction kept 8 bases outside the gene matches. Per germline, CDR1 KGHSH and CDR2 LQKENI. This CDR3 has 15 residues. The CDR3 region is CASSHRDREPYEQYF. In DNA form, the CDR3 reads TGTGCCAGCTCCCACCGGGACAGGGAACCCTACGAGCAGTACTTC. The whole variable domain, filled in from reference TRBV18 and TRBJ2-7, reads NAGVMQNPRHLVRRRGQEARLRCSPMKGHSHVYWYRQLPEEGLKFMVYLQKENIIDESGMPKERFSAEFPKEGPSILRIQQVVRGDSAAYFCASSHRDREPYEQYFGPGTRLTVT.

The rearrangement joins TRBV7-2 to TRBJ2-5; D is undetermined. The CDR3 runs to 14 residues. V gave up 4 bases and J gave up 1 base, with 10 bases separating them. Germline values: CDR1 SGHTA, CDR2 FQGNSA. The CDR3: CASSSSDFQETQYF. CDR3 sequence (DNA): TGTGCCAGCAGCTCTTCAGATTTCCAAGAGACCCAGTACTTC.

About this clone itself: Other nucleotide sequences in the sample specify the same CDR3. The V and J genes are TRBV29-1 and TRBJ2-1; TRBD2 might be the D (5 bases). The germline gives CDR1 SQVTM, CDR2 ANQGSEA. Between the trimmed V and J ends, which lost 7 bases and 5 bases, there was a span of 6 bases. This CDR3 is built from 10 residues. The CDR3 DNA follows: TGCAGCGCCGGGGACAATGAGCAGTTCTTC. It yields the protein CSAGDNEQFF.

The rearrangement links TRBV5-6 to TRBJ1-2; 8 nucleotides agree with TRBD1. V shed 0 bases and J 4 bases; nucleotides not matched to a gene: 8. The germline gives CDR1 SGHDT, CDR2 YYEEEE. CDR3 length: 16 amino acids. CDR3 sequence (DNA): TGTGCCAGCAGCTTGGCCGCGACAGGGGATCGCTATGGCTACACCTTC. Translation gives CASSLAATGDRYGYTF.

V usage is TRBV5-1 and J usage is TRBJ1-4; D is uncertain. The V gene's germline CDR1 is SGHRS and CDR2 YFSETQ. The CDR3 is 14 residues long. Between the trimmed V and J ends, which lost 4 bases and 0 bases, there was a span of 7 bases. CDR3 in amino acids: CASSGGATNEKLFF. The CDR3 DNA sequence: TGCGCCAGCAGCGGCGGTGCAACTAATGAAAAACTGTTTTTT.

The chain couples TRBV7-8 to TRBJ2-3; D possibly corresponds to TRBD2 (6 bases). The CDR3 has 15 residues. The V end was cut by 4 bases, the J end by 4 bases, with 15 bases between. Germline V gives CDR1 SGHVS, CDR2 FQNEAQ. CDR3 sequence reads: CASSSTTSRSDTQYF. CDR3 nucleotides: TGTGCCAGCAGCTCCACGACTAGTAGGTCAGATACGCAGTATTTT.

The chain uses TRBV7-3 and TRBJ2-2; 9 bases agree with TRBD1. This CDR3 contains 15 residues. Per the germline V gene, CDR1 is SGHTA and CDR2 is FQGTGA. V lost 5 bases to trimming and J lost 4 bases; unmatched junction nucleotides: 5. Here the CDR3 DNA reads TGTGCCAGCAGCGCGGGACAGGGTGGCACCGGGGAGCTGTTTTTT. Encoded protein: CASSAGQGGTGELFF.

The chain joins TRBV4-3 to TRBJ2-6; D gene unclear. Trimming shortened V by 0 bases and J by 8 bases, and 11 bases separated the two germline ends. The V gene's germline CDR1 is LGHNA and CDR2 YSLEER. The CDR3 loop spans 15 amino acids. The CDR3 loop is CASSQDTVRTNVLTF. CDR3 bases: TGCGCCAGCAGCCAAGATACGGTTCGTACCAACGTCCTGACTTTC.

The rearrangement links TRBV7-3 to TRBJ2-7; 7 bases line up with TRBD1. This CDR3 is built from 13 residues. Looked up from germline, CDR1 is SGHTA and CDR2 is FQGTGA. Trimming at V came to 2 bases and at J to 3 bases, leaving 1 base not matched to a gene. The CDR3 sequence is CASSLAGGYEQYF. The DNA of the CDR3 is TGTGCCAGCAGCTTAGCAGGGGGCTACGAGCAGTACTTC.